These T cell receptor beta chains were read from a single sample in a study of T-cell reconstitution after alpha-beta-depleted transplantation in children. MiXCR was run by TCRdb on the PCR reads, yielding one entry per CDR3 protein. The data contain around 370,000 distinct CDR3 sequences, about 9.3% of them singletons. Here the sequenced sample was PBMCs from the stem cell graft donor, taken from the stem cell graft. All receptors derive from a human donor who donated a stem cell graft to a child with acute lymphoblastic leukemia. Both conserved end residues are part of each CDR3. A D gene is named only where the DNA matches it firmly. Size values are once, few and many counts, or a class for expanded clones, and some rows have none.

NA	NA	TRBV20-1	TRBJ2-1	CSARDIKGDTYNEQFF	TGCAGTGCTAGAGATATCAAAGGCGACACCTACAATGAGCAGTTCTTC
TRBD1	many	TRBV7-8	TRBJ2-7	CASSPTGAQGEQYF	TGTGCCAGCAGCCCCACAGGGGCGCAGGGCGAGCAGTACTTC
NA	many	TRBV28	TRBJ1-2	CASMGGNYGYTF	TGTGCCAGCATGGGGGGAAACTATGGCTACACCTTC
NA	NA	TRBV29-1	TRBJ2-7	CSVLTPGPPREQYF	TGCAGCGTTCTAACCCCGGGCCCTCCCCGCGAGCAGTACTTC
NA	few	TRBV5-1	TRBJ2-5	CASSGGDVKETQYF	TGCGCCAGCAGCGGCGGGGACGTAAAAGAGACCCAGTACTTC
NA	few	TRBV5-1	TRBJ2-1	CASSHDLGQYNEQFF	TGCGCCAGCAGCCACGACCTCGGACAGTACAATGAGCAGTTCTTC
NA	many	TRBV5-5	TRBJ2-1	CASSLLPLLVNEQFF	TGTGCCAGCAGCTTGCTACCCCTGCTTGTCAATGAGCAGTTCTTC
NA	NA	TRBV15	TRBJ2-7	CATSKDRGPYEQYF	TGTGCCACCAGCAAGGATAGGGGCCCCTACGAGCAGTACTTC
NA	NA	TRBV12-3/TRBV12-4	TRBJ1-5	CASSFTKGGNQPQHF	TGTGCCAGCAGTTTCACCAAGGGAGGCAATCAGCCCCAGCATTTT
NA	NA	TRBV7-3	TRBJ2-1	CASSLSGNSYNEQFF	TGTGCCAGCAGCTTATCAGGGAACTCCTACAATGAGCAGTTCTTC
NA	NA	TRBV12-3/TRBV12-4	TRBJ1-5	CASSFLQGPQHF	TGTGCCAGCAGTTTTTTACAGGGGCCCCAGCATTTT
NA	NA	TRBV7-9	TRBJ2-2	CATAPWNTGELFF	TGTGCCACCGCCCCCTGGAACACCGGGGAGCTGTTTTTT
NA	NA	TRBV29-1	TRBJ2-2	CTVHKMDTGELFF	TGCACCGTTCATAAGATGGACACCGGGGAGCTGTTTTTT
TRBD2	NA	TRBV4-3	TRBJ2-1	CASSQDSGREGDEQFF	TGCGCCAGCAGCCAAGATTCAGGGCGGGAGGGGGATGAGCAGTTCTTC
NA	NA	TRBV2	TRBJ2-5	CASSVFWQETQYF	TGTGCCAGCAGTGTGTTTTGGCAAGAGACCCAGTACTTC
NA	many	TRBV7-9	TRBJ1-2	CASSSSTGRIYGYTF	TGTGCCAGCAGCAGCTCTACGGGACGGATCTATGGCTACACCTTC
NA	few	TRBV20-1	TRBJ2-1	CSARIPNDEQFF	TGCAGTGCTAGGATCCCCAATGATGAGCAGTTCTTC
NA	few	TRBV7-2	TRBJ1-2	CASSPQVSYGYTF	TGTGCCAGCAGCCCACAAGTTAGCTATGGCTACACCTTC
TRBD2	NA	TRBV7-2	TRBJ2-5	CASTIGASGSETQYF	TGTGCCAGCACCATAGGTGCTAGCGGGAGCGAGACCCAGTACTTC
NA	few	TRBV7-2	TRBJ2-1	CASSSPRSLYNEQFF	TGTGCCAGCAGCTCCCCACGTTCCCTATACAATGAGCAGTTCTTC
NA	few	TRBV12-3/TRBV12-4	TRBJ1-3	CASSLAGNGPGNTIYF	TGTGCCAGCAGTTTAGCAGGCAATGGTCCTGGAAACACCATATATTTT
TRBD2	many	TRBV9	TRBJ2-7	CARDTEAGGSNEQYF	TGTGCCAGAGATACAGAAGCGGGAGGGAGCAACGAGCAGTACTTC
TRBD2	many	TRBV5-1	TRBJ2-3	CASFPRETSGSPDTQYF	TGCGCCAGCTTCCCACGAGAGACTAGCGGGAGTCCCGATACGCAGTATTTT
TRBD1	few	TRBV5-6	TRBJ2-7	CASRSNPGTGSYEQYF	TGTGCCAGCAGATCCAACCCCGGGACAGGATCCTACGAGCAGTACTTC